A single sample gave rise to the 3 T cell receptor beta chains below, sequenced in a study of blood T cell repertoires in COVID-19. Produced via immunoSEQ multiplex PCR; TCRdb's table is partial and in-frame only. The sample includes under 250,000 clones, around 90% of them seen just once. The sequenced sample consisted of peripheral blood. These receptors all come from a man aged 55 to 69 who had recovered from COVID-19.

V is TRBV11-1 and J is TRBJ2-5; 9 positions agree with TRBD2. The CDR3 consists of 14 residues. V lost 5 bases to trimming and J lost 4 bases; unmatched junction nucleotides: 5. The germline V gene has CDR1 SGHAT and CDR2 FQDESV (reference sequence). The CDR3 DNA follows: TGTGCCAGCAGCCCCGTAGCGGGGGTAGAGACCCAGTACTTC. It yields the protein CASSPVAGVETQYF. Combining the CDR3 with reference TRBV11-1 and TRBJ2-5 gives the whole variable domain EAEVAQSPRYKITEKSQAVAFWCDPISGHATLYWYRQILGQGPELLVQFQDESVVDDSQLPKDRFSAERLKGVDSTLKIQPAELGDSAMYLCASSPVAGVETQYFGPGTRLLVL.

CDR3 DNA sequence: TGTGCCAGCAGTGAAAAAGGCCTAAGAGGGAGTACTGAAGCTTTCTTT. This gives the protein CASSEKGLRGSTEAFF. This chain joins TRBV6-1 and TRBJ1-1; D is undetermined. Germline V gene data show CDR1 as MNHNS and CDR2 as SASEGT. CDR3 length: 16 residues. The ends were cut back, 2 bases at V and 5 bases at J, with 18 bases in the middle.

This clone was observed a single time. This chain joins TRBV7-2 and TRBJ1-4, with no clear D. The V gene lost 5 bases and the J gene lost 8 bases, with 12 bases spanning the gap. The CDR3 is 13 residues long. Germline V gene data show CDR1 as SGHTA and CDR2 as FQGNSA. The CDR3 loop reads CASSTERREKLFF. The CDR3 nucleotides read TGTGCCAGCAGCACTGAAAGAAGAGAAAAACTGTTTTTT.